The 19 T cell receptor beta chains presented below share a single source sample, sequenced in a study of lymphopenia after photon versus proton radiotherapy. Sequencing was performed with immunoSEQ multiplex PCR; in TCRdb, only in-frame clones are kept and a portion is missing. The sample lists more than 9,500 clones, approximately 90% occurring once. The sequencing here drew on peripheral blood, taken from a patient treated with photon-based radiotherapy. These receptors all come from a man in his fifties or sixties with pancreatic cancer.

The chain uses TRBV5-1 and TRBJ1-2; D might be TRBD1 (5 bases). CDR1 is SGHRS and CDR2 is YFSETQ in the germline V gene. Trimming removed 0 bases at V and 8 bases at J, with 35 bases between. CDR3 size: 21 residues. The CDR3, as DNA: TGCGCCAGCAGCTTGGCCGGGGGGTTTGGAGGGGAAGATATTGGGTCTATCGGCTACACCTTC. It is translated as CASSLAGGFGGEDIGSIGYTF.

This clone was detected once. CDR3 residues: CATNPGGLQTQYF. In DNA, the CDR3 is TGTGCCACCAACCCCGGGGGCCTTCAGACCCAGTACTTC. The chain links TRBV6-5 to TRBJ2-5, with D perhaps being TRBD1 or TRBD2 (6 bases each). In germline, CDR1 is MNHEY, CDR2 SVGAGI. The CDR3 consists of 13 residues. Trimming left V 10 bases short and J 6 bases short, with 18 bases between.

V usage is TRBV15 and J usage is TRBJ2-3; TRBD2 matches at 14 bases. From germline, CDR1 is LNHNV and CDR2 YYDKDF (reference sequence). The CDR3 is 17 amino acids. V was clipped by 2 bases and J by 5 bases; unmatched bases: 6. CDR3 loop: CATSRRLAGGRGDTQYF. The DNA of the CDR3 is TGTGCCACCAGCAGACGACTAGCGGGGGGGCGAGGAGATACGCAGTATTTT.

In its sample, this clone was seen a few times. CDR3 nucleotide sequence: TGTGCCAGCTCACCTCCCGGGCGGGGGGGCCAGGATGAGCAGTTCTTC. The encoded protein is CASSPPGRGGQDEQFF. The chain uses TRBV18 and TRBJ2-1; the match to TRBD2 covers 9 bases. There are 16 residues in the CDR3. J lost 8 bases, V lost 3 bases, and 11 bases had no gene match. Germline V gives CDR1 KGHSH, CDR2 LQKENI.

This clone was detected only a few times. J is TRBJ2-4 and V is TRBV5-1; D is possibly TRBD1 or TRBD2 (5 bases each). V lost 0 bases, J lost 1 base, and 26 bases lay in between. The germline CDR1 and CDR2 sequences are SGHRS and YFSETQ. The CDR3 contains 21 residues. The CDR3 protein is CASSLDPGRALQSLAKNIQYF. DNA of the CDR3: TGCGCCAGCAGCTTGGACCCGGGACGGGCGCTTCAAAGTCTGGCCAAAAACATTCAGTACTTC.

This rearrangement joins TRBV20-1 to TRBJ2-7; TRBD2 is a possible D gene (5 bases). Trimming left V 6 bases short and J 3 bases short, with 9 bases between. The germline CDR1 and CDR2 sequences are DFQATT and SNEGSKA (reference sequence). The CDR3 runs 11 residues. The chain's CDR3 is CSAGDGYEQYF. CDR3 DNA sequence: TGCAGTGCGGGAGACGGCTACGAGCAGTACTTC.

The chain recombines TRBV9 with TRBJ1-5; tentatively, D is TRBD1 (5 bases). V lost 9 bases and J lost 4, with 20 bases in between. Germline V gives CDR1 SGDLS, CDR2 YYNGEE. The CDR3 runs to 15 residues. The CDR3 reads CATHIGGGRNQPQHF. CDR3 nucleotides: TGTGCCACACACATCGGGGGTGGGAGAAATCAGCCCCAGCATTTT. Using reference TRBV9 and TRBJ1-5 for the parts outside the CDR3, the full variable domain is DSGVTQTPKHLITATGQRVTLRCSPRSGDLSVYWYQQSLDQGLQFLIQYYNGEERAKGNILERFSAQQFPDLHSELNLSSLELGDSALYFCATHIGGGRNQPQHFGDGTRLSIL.

The chain is built from TRBV27 and TRBJ1-2, with 7 bases that match TRBD1. Germline CDR1 MNHEY, CDR2 SMNVEV (reference sequence). The CDR3 spans 13 residues. V dropped 4 bases and J dropped 8; count of bases not matched to a gene: 7. The CDR3 spells CASSWTGREGYTF. The CDR3 DNA reads as TGTGCCAGCAGTTGGACAGGCAGGGAAGGCTACACCTTC.

The rearrangement joins TRBV6-5 to TRBJ1-4; TRBD1 is a possible D gene (6 bases). This CDR3 region has 16 residues. Germline lookup yields CDR1 MNHEY and CDR2 SVGAGI. V was cut by 2 bases and J by 12 bases, with 22 bases left in between. CDR3 sequence: CASSYGRLGGPLELFF. Here the CDR3 DNA reads TGTGCCAGCAGTTACGGGAGATTGGGGGGCCCGCTGGAACTGTTTTTT.

The chain recombines TRBV18 with TRBJ2-7; TRBD1 matches at 7 bases. The CDR3 extends over 15 amino acids. Germline CDR1 and CDR2: KGHSH and LQKENI. V shed 3 bases and J 0 bases; nucleotides not matched to a gene: 5. CDR3 nucleotide sequence: TGTGCCAGCTCACCTTCCCGGGACAGCTCCTACGAGCAGTACTTC. Protein: CASSPSRDSSYEQYF.

The V call is TRBV6-5, the J call TRBJ1-5; no reliable D call. The V end lost 5 bases, the J end lost 2 bases, and 10 bases lay between the germline ends. There are 14 residues in the CDR3. Germline-derived CDR1 and CDR2 are MNHEY and SVGAGI. CDR3 sequence reads: CASSRVVGNQPQHF. CDR3 DNA sequence: TGTGCCAGCAGTAGGGTTGTTGGCAATCAGCCCCAGCATTTT.

This clone was counted once. This chain uses TRBV27 with TRBJ2-1; no clear D. V was pared by 3 bases and J by 2 bases, with 5 bases between. The CDR3 contains 13 residues. Germline V gives CDR1 MNHEY, CDR2 SMNVEV (reference sequence). This CDR3 reads CASSFTPYNEQFF. As DNA, the CDR3 is TGTGCCAGCAGTTTTACTCCCTACAATGAGCAGTTCTTC.

The chain combines TRBV4-1 with TRBJ2-1; 8 nucleotides align to TRBD1. This CDR3 has 16 amino acids. CDR1 and CDR2 (germline): MGHRA, YSYEKL. Unmatched junction bases numbered 12, after V lost 3 bases and J lost 8 bases. The CDR3 region is CASSQGRTGPRDEQFF. The CDR3 bases are TGCGCCAGCAGCCAGGGTAGGACAGGGCCCAGGGATGAGCAGTTCTTC.

The chain uses TRBV6-1 and TRBJ1-6; TRBD1 matches at 7 bases. CDR3 length: 15 residues. Per the germline V gene, CDR1 is MNHNS and CDR2 is SASEGT. The ends lost 4 bases at V and 4 bases at J; junction bases unmatched: 4. The CDR3 bases are TGTGCCAGCAGTGCCGGGGACAGTTATAATTCACCCCTCCACTTT. It encodes CASSAGDSYNSPLHF.

The chain recombines TRBV6-5 with TRBJ2-4; D not resolved. Trimming pared 5 bases from V and 9 bases from J, leaving 14 bases between. The CDR3 sequence is 13 residues long. Germline values: CDR1 MNHEY, CDR2 SVGAGI. As DNA, the CDR3 is TGTGCCAGCAGTCGCCATACCCCAAGCATTCAGTACTTC. Translated, it gives CASSRHTPSIQYF.

The chain has TRBV19 and TRBJ2-7, with D possibly TRBD1 on 6 matching bases. Per germline, CDR1 LNHDA and CDR2 SQIVND (reference sequence). V was clipped by 5 bases and J by 1 base, with 9 bases between them. CDR3 length equals 13 residues. The CDR3, as DNA: TGTGCCAGTAGTGGACAGCTGTCCTACGAGCAGTACTTC. It is translated as CASSGQLSYEQYF.

The chain is built from TRBV19 and TRBJ1-1; D is unresolved. This CDR3 spans 15 amino acids. V dropped 5 bases and J dropped 4 bases, with 17 bases sitting between them. Germline V gene data show CDR1 as LNHDA and CDR2 as SQIVND (reference sequence). DNA of the CDR3: TGTGCCAGTAGTCCCTCCCGGGCCCGTATCACTGAAGCTTTCTTT. As protein: CASSPSRARITEAFF. The variable domain in full, with the rest retrieved from reference TRBV19 and TRBJ1-1, is DGGITQSPKYLFRKEGQNVTLSCEQNLNHDAMYWYRQDPGQGLRLIYYSQIVNDFQKGDIAEGYSVSREKKESFPLTVTSAQKNPTAFYLCASSPSRARITEAFFGQGTRLTVV.

The chain joins TRBV18 to TRBJ1-5; no clear D. CDR1 and CDR2 (germline): KGHSH, LQKENI. The V end was cut by 3 bases, the J end by 5 bases, with 14 bases between. CDR3 length: 15 residues. The CDR3 nucleotides read TGTGCCAGCTCACCCTACACGGACGGTGATCAGCCCCAGCATTTT. It specifies CASSPYTDGDQPQHF.

The V call is TRBV7-9, the J call TRBJ2-2; no firm D call. Trimming removed 0 bases from V and 5 bases from J, with 7 bases in between. The CDR3 has 14 residues. Germline CDR1 is SEHNR and CDR2 is FQNEAQ (reference sequence). CDR3 nucleotide sequence: TGTGCCAGCAGCTTAGCCCCCCTGACCGGGGAGCTGTTTTTT. Protein product: CASSLAPLTGELFF.